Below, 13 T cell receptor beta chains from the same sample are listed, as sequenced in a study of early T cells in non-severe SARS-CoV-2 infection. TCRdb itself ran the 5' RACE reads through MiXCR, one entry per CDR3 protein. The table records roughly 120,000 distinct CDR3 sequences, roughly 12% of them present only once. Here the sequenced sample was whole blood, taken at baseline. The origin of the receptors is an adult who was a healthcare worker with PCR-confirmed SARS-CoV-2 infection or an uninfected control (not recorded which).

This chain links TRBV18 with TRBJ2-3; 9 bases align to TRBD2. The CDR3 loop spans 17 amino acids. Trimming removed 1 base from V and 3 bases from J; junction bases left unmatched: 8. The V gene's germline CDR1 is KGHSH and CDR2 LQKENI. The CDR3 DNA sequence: TGTGCCAGCTCACCACTCAAAGCGGGGGGAACAACAGATACGCAGTATTTT. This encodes CASSPLKAGGTTDTQYF.

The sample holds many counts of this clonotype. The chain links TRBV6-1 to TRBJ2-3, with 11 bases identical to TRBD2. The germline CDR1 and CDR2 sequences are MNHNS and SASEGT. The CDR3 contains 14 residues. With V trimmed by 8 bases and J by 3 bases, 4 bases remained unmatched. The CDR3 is CASRASGRTDTQYF. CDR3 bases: TGTGCCAGCCGCGCTAGCGGGAGGACAGATACGCAGTATTTT.

CDR3 sequence (DNA): TGCAGCGTTGAGTCTATAGGTCGGAGGAACACTGAAGCTTTCTTT. Amino acid sequence: CSVESIGRRNTEAFF. This rearrangement joins TRBV29-1 to TRBJ1-1; unclear D gene. The CDR3 contains 15 residues. Germline V lookup: CDR1 SQVTM, CDR2 ANQGSEA. Trimming pared 3 bases from V and 1 base from J, leaving 15 bases between.

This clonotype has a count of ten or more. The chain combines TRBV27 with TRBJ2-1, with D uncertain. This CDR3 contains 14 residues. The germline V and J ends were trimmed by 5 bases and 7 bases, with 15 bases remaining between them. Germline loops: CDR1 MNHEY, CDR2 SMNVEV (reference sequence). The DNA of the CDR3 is TGTGCCAGCAGTGGAGTCTATCAGAGTAATGAGCAGTTCTTC. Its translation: CASSGVYQSNEQFF.

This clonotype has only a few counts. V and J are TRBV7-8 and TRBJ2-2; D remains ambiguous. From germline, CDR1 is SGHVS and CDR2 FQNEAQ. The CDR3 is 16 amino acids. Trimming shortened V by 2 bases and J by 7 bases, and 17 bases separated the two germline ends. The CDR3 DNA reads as TGTGCCAGCAGCTTACAGGCTGGGATGTACGGCGGGGAGCTGTTTTTT. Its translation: CASSLQAGMYGGELFF.

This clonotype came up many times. CDR3 residues: CASSPEDRVGTEAFF. The CDR3 DNA is TGTGCCAGCAGCCCAGAAGACAGGGTGGGGACTGAAGCTTTCTTT. The V and J genes are TRBV14 and TRBJ1-1; 7 nucleotides align to TRBD1. This CDR3 has 15 residues. Germline V gene data show CDR1 as SGHDN and CDR2 as FVKESK. The trim removed 4 bases at V and 5 bases at J, leaving 10 bases unmatched.

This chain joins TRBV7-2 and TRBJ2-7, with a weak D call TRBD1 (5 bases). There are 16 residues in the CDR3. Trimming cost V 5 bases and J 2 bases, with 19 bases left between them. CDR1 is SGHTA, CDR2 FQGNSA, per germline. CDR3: CASSPQGFGAPYEQYF. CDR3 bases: TGTGCCAGCAGCCCCCAGGGTTTTGGGGCCCCCTACGAGCAGTACTTC.

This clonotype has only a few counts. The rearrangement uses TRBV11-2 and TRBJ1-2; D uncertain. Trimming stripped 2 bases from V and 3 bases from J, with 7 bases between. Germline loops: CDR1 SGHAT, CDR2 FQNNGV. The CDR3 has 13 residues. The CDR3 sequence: CASSLTPDYGYTF. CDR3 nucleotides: TGTGCCAGCAGCTTAACTCCTGACTATGGCTACACCTTC.

CDR3 amino acids: CASSYGIGTGGNNYGYTF. As DNA, the CDR3 is TGTGCCAGCAGTTACGGGATTGGGACAGGCGGAAATAACTATGGCTACACCTTC. The V gene is TRBV6-6, the J gene TRBJ1-2; 8 nucleotides match TRBD1. CDR3 length: 18 residues. The V gene's germline CDR1 is MNHNY and CDR2 SVGAGI (reference sequence). The junction had 12 bases not matched to a gene; V was cut back by 2 bases and J by 1 base.

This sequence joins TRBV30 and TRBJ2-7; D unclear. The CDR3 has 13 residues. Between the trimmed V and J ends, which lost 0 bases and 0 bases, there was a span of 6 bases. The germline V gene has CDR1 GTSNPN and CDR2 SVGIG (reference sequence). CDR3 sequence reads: CAWSVLSSYEQYF. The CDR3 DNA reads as TGTGCCTGGAGTGTACTTAGCTCCTACGAGCAGTACTTC.

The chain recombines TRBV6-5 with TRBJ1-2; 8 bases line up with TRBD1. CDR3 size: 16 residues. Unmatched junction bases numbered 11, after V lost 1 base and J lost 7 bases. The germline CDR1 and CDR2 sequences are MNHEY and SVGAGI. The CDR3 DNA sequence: TGTGCCAGCAGTTACTTACAGGGGGGCCGCCTGAGTGGCTACACCTTC. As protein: CASSYLQGGRLSGYTF.

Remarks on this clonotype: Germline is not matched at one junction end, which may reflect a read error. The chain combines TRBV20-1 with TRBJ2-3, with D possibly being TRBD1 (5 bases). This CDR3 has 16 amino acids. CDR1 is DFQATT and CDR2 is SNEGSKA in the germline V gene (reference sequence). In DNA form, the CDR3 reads TGCAGTGCTAGAGACTCAAGGCAGGGTTTTGCAGATACGCAGAATTTT. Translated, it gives CSARDSRQGFADTQNF.

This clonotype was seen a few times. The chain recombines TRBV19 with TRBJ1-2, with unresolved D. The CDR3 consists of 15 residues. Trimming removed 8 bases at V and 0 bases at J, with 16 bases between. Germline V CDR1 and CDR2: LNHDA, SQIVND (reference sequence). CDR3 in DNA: TGTGCCAGTGGCCTCGCCGCTTCTTCTAACTATGGCTACACCTTC. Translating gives CASGLAASSNYGYTF. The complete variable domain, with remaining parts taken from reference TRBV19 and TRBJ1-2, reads DGGITQSPKYLFRKEGQNVTLSCEQNLNHDAMYWYRQDPGQGLRLIYYSQIVNDFQKGDIAEGYSVSREKKESFPLTVTSAQKNPTAFYLCASGLAASSNYGYTFGSGTRLTVV.